Each of the 29 T cell receptor beta chains below was sequenced from the same sample in a study of shared clonotypes between healthy human individuals. TCRdb's copy holds only in-frame clones and misses some; the assay was immunoSEQ multiplex PCR. Of roughly 2,500,000 clones detected, over 85% appear once; the ten largest clones hold roughly 0.39%. What was sequenced was naive CD4+ T cells from PBMCs. The subset is: CD45RA+ positively selected. Every receptor here comes from a man between 18 and 35 years old in good health. Some clones in this sample may be carry-over from other donors' samples.

This sequence joins TRBV5-1 and TRBJ2-5, with 7 bases fitting TRBD1. V was pared by 3 bases and J by 2 bases, with 10 bases of the junction left unmatched. The CDR3 runs 16 residues. CDR1 is SGHRS, CDR2 YFSETQ, per germline. The CDR3 sequence is CASSWPKGQLQETQYF. The CDR3 bases are TGCGCCAGCAGCTGGCCCAAGGGACAGTTACAAGAGACCCAGTACTTC.

This chain connects TRBV28 to TRBJ2-5, with a possible D match to TRBD2 (5 bases). The CDR3 consists of 15 residues. CDR1 and CDR2 from the germline V gene are MDHEN and SYDVKM. V lost 3 bases and J lost 9, with 20 bases in between. The CDR3 sequence: CASSFSAAKRAAQYF. In nucleotides, the CDR3 is TGTGCCAGCAGTTTTTCGGCAGCCAAGAGAGCGGCCCAGTACTTC.

CDR3 DNA sequence: TGTGCCAGCAGCCAGGCTGCCTCGGGAGTCGGGGAGACCCAGTACTTC. It translates to CASSQAASGVGETQYF. The chain has TRBV4-2 and TRBJ2-5, with D perhaps TRBD2 (6 bases). The CDR3 has 16 amino acids. Germline CDR1 reads LGHNA; CDR2 reads YNFKEQ. The ends were cut back, 3 bases at V and 5 bases at J, with 19 bases in the middle.

This chain connects TRBV6-1 to TRBJ2-7; a possible D gene is TRBD1 (5 bases). Germline V lookup: CDR1 MNHNS, CDR2 SASEGT. The CDR3 is made up of 13 amino acids. V was pared by 4 bases and J by 3 bases, with 10 bases between. The CDR3 spells CASSGTLIYEQYF. The CDR3 DNA reads as TGTGCCAGCAGTGGGACATTGATCTACGAGCAGTACTTC.

CDR3 loop: CSVAITPYEQYF. The CDR3 DNA is TGCAGCGTTGCTATAACTCCCTACGAGCAGTACTTC. The chain carries TRBV29-1 and TRBJ2-7; no clear D gene. The germline CDR1 and CDR2 sequences are SQVTM and ANQGSEA. CDR3 length: 12 residues. V lost 4 bases and J lost 2, with 9 bases in between.

The V gene is TRBV7-9, the J gene TRBJ2-2; TRBD1 might be the D (5 bases). Germline V gene sequence: CDR1 SEHNR, CDR2 FQNEAQ (reference sequence). V was cut by 3 bases and J by 1 base, with 12 bases left in between. The CDR3 is 16 amino acids. CDR3 nucleotides: TGTGCCAGCAGCTTTTCCCGCAGGGTGAACACCGGGGAGCTGTTTTTT. Translated, it gives CASSFSRRVNTGELFF.

Details on this clone: At one end, the junction sequence differs from germline, possibly due to a read error. The CDR3 nucleotides are TGTGCCAGCGCCGGGTACGAGCTGTACTTC. It is translated as CASAGYELYF. J is TRBJ2-7 and V is TRBV28; D remains unclear. Per germline, CDR1 MDHEN and CDR2 SYDVKM. The CDR3 totals 10 residues.

The chain links TRBV9 to TRBJ1-2; unclear D gene. This CDR3 comprises 13 residues. Trimming stripped 0 bases from V and 7 bases from J, with 10 bases between. From germline, CDR1 is SGDLS and CDR2 YYNGEE. The CDR3 coding sequence is TGTGCCAGCAGCGTAGGTGGCTTGGGTGGCTACACCTTC. Protein sequence: CASSVGGLGGYTF.

This sequence joins TRBV29-1 and TRBJ2-5, with 11 bases identical to TRBD1. With V trimmed by 5 bases and J by 2 bases, 4 bases remained unmatched. The CDR3 runs 14 residues. Germline assignment: CDR1 SQVTM and CDR2 ANQGSEA. The DNA of the CDR3 is TGCAGCGTTACCGGGACAGGGGGACAAGAGACCCAGTACTTC. This gives the protein CSVTGTGGQETQYF.

J is TRBJ1-2 and V is TRBV7-9; D not resolved. V dropped 2 bases and J dropped 8 bases, with 12 bases sitting between them. CDR1 and CDR2 (germline): SEHNR, FQNEAQ (reference sequence). This CDR3 is 13 amino acids long. CDR3 sequence: CASSLRTQVGYTF. For the CDR3, the DNA is TGTGCCAGCAGCTTAAGGACCCAAGTAGGCTACACCTTC.

CDR3: CASSARLAGEQFF. DNA of the CDR3: TGTGCCAGCAGCGCTCGATTAGCGGGAGAGCAGTTCTTC. V usage is TRBV9 and J usage is TRBJ2-1, with 8 bases lining up with TRBD2. This CDR3 spans 13 amino acids. V was clipped by 3 bases and J by 10 bases; unmatched bases: 6. The V gene's germline CDR1 is SGDLS and CDR2 YYNGEE. Variable domain in full (rest from reference TRBV9 and TRBJ2-1): DSGVTQTPKHLITATGQRVTLRCSPRSGDLSVYWYQQSLDQGLQFLIQYYNGEERAKGNILERFSAQQFPDLHSELNLSSLELGDSALYFCASSARLAGEQFFGPGTRLTVL.

The chain couples TRBV7-2 to TRBJ2-4, with D uncertain. With 5 bases removed from V and 0 bases from J, the gap between germline ends came to 14 bases. CDR1 is SGHTA, CDR2 FQGNSA, per germline. This CDR3 is 16 amino acids long. The CDR3 DNA is TGTGCCAGCAGCCCGGCGCGCAGTCTAGCCAAAAACATTCAGTACTTC. This encodes CASSPARSLAKNIQYF.

The chain is built from TRBV7-2 and TRBJ1-3; D uncertain. The CDR3 covers 16 residues. Trimming took off 2 bases at V and 0 bases at J, with 11 bases between the two ends. Germline loops: CDR1 SGHTA, CDR2 FQGNSA. For the CDR3, the DNA is TGTGCCAGCAGCTTATTTGGGTACAACTCTGGAAACACCATATATTTT. Protein: CASSLFGYNSGNTIYF.

The chain links TRBV6-5 to TRBJ1-1; D unresolved. Between the trimmed V and J ends, which lost 0 bases and 11 bases, there was a span of 16 bases. The CDR3 is 14 amino acids. Germline CDR1 MNHEY, CDR2 SVGAGI. CDR3 sequence reads: CASSYSNPESGAFF. CDR3 sequence (DNA): TGTGCCAGCAGTTACTCGAACCCGGAAAGTGGGGCTTTCTTT.

The J gene is TRBJ2-7, the V gene TRBV6-5; 7 bases match TRBD1. This CDR3 spans 12 amino acids. Trimming cost V 5 bases and J 5 bases; bases outside gene matches: 3. CDR1 MNHEY and CDR2 SVGAGI come from the germline V gene. The CDR3 sequence is CASSRDSNEQYF. CDR3 in DNA: TGTGCCAGCAGTAGGGACAGCAACGAGCAGTACTTC.

This clone was seen just once. V gene TRBV10-2 combines with J gene TRBJ2-1; TRBD1 matches at 10 bases. The CDR3 is 15 amino acids. CDR1 is WSHSY, CDR2 SAAADI, per germline. V lost 10 bases, J lost 4 bases, and 10 bases stayed unmatched. DNA of the CDR3: TGCGCCACAAGAGAGGACAGGGGGGTTTACAATGAGCAGTTCTTC. It is translated as CATREDRGVYNEQFF.

The genes are TRBV21-1 and TRBJ1-3; TRBD1 was called by the table and not checked on the DNA. TRBV21-1 is tagged as a pseudogene. CDR3 length equals 16 residues. The CDR3 region has the DNA TGTGCCAGCAGCAAAAACCGGGACAGCTCTGGAAACACCATATATTTT. As protein: CASSKNRDSSGNTIYF.

This chain uses TRBV19 with TRBJ2-1, with a weak D call TRBD2 (5 bases). Germline lookup yields CDR1 LNHDA and CDR2 SQIVND (reference sequence). Trimming pared 5 bases from V and 3 bases from J, leaving 11 bases between. The CDR3 runs to 14 residues. CDR3 nucleotide sequence: TGTGCCAGTAGTGCCCTAGCCGGCTACAATGAGCAGTTCTTC. Its translation: CASSALAGYNEQFF. Complete variable domain (other parts from reference TRBV19 and TRBJ2-1): DGGITQSPKYLFRKEGQNVTLSCEQNLNHDAMYWYRQDPGQGLRLIYYSQIVNDFQKGDIAEGYSVSREKKESFPLTVTSAQKNPTAFYLCASSALAGYNEQFFGPGTRLTVL.

The J gene is TRBJ2-2, the V gene TRBV9, with D perhaps TRBD2 (6 bases). Germline CDR1 SGDLS, CDR2 YYNGEE. Trimming removed 3 bases at V and 3 bases at J, with 15 bases between. The CDR3 has 16 residues. CDR3 in amino acids: CASSATGRRDTGELFF. The CDR3 bases are TGTGCCAGCAGCGCAACTGGGAGGCGGGACACCGGGGAGCTGTTTTTT. Combining the CDR3 with reference TRBV9 and TRBJ2-2 gives the whole variable domain DSGVTQTPKHLITATGQRVTLRCSPRSGDLSVYWYQQSLDQGLQFLIQYYNGEERAKGNILERFSAQQFPDLHSELNLSSLELGDSALYFCASSATGRRDTGELFFGEGSRLTVL.

The chain recombines TRBV5-8 with TRBJ1-3, with D unclear. V was trimmed by 1 base and J by 2 bases, leaving 7 bases between them. The V gene's germline CDR1 is SGHTS and CDR2 YDEGEE. CDR3 length: 14 residues. The DNA of the CDR3 is TGTGCCAGCAGCTTGCGGGTAGCTGGAAACACCATATATTTT. Its translation is CASSLRVAGNTIYF.

This chain connects TRBV9 to TRBJ1-1; no clear D. This CDR3 is built from 13 residues. Germline V gene data show CDR1 as SGDLS and CDR2 as YYNGEE. V was pared by 1 base and J by 9 bases, with 13 bases between. CDR3 amino acids: CASSVTESSQAFF. The CDR3 coding sequence is TGTGCCAGCAGCGTAACAGAGAGCAGTCAAGCTTTCTTT.

The genes are TRBV6-6 and TRBJ2-7, with 13 bases matching TRBD2. V shed 5 bases and J 2 bases; nucleotides not matched to a gene: 6. Germline CDR1 and CDR2: MNHNY and SVGAGI (reference sequence). There are 16 residues in the CDR3. CDR3 sequence (DNA): TGTGCCAGCAGTCCGGGGACTAGCGGGGCCCCCTACGAGCAGTACTTC. This translates into CASSPGTSGAPYEQYF.

The V gene is TRBV19, the J gene TRBJ2-3, with 7 bases matching TRBD1. Germline values: CDR1 LNHDA, CDR2 SQIVND (reference sequence). This CDR3 is built from 15 residues. V was clipped by 6 bases and J by 2 bases; unmatched bases: 8. CDR3 sequence: CASSPIGTATDTQYF. The CDR3 DNA follows: TGTGCCAGTAGCCCCATCGGGACAGCCACAGATACGCAGTATTTT.

The chain has TRBV5-4 and TRBJ2-1; TRBD1 matches at 8 bases. V shed 6 bases and J 8 bases; nucleotides not matched to a gene: 7. The CDR3 covers 13 residues. The germline V gene has CDR1 SGHNT and CDR2 YYREEE (reference sequence). The CDR3 DNA sequence: TGTGCCAGCAACCGACAGGGGTGGGATGAGCAGTTCTTC. Translated, it gives CASNRQGWDEQFF.

This rearrangement joins TRBV9 to TRBJ2-3; D is uncertain. Trimming took 2 bases from V and 4 from J, leaving 8 bases between them. The CDR3 has 13 residues. From germline, CDR1 is SGDLS and CDR2 YYNGEE. CDR3 nucleotides: TGTGCCAGCAGCGTGGCTACGGCAGATACGCAGTATTTT. It yields the protein CASSVATADTQYF. Looking up the rest from reference TRBV9 and TRBJ2-3 gives the full variable domain: DSGVTQTPKHLITATGQRVTLRCSPRSGDLSVYWYQQSLDQGLQFLIQYYNGEERAKGNILERFSAQQFPDLHSELNLSSLELGDSALYFCASSVATADTQYFGPGTRLTVL.

The chain joins TRBV27 to TRBJ1-6; no clear D gene. Germline values: CDR1 MNHEY, CDR2 SMNVEV (reference sequence). The germline V and J ends were trimmed by 8 bases and 8 bases, with 16 bases remaining between them. The CDR3 consists of 14 residues. The DNA of the CDR3 is TGTGCCAGCGGGCCGGCGGGTCGGGATTCACCCCTCCACTTT. Translation: CASGPAGRDSPLHF.

The chain employs TRBV10-3 and TRBJ2-3; D is possibly TRBD1 or TRBD2 (6 bases each). V lost 8 bases to trimming and J lost 6 bases, with 15 bases between them. The germline CDR1 and CDR2 sequences are ENHRY and SYGVKD. CDR3 length: 13 amino acids. CDR3 in DNA: TGTGCCATCGGGGGGCCCCAGGTCGATACGCAGTATTTT. Protein: CAIGGPQVDTQYF.

This chain joins TRBV6-1 and TRBJ1-6; D unresolved. V lost 7 bases and J 5 bases, leaving 12 bases between the germline ends. From germline, CDR1 is MNHNS and CDR2 SASEGT. CDR3 length: 14 residues. The CDR3 loop reads CASIFGSHNSPLHF. CDR3 bases: TGTGCCAGCATCTTCGGGTCTCATAATTCACCCCTCCACTTT.

The V call is TRBV4-1, the J call TRBJ2-7, with TRBD1 matching over 10 bases. CDR1 and CDR2 from the germline V gene are MGHRA and YSYEKL. V was pared by 3 bases and J by 5 bases, with 10 bases of the junction left unmatched. The CDR3 is made up of 16 amino acids. The CDR3 reads CASSHSGDRGSDEQYF. In DNA form, the CDR3 reads TGCGCCAGCAGCCACTCTGGGGACAGGGGCAGCGACGAGCAGTACTTC.